Listed below are T cell receptor beta chains from one sample, sequenced in a study of blood T cell repertoires in COVID-19. The protocol was immunoSEQ multiplex PCR, while the TCRdb copy is restricted to in-frame clones and leaves out a portion. The sample lists some 96,000 clones, around four fifths occurring once. Sequencing was performed on peripheral blood. These receptors were collected from a man over 45 with active or convalescent COVID-19. Both conserved end residues are part of each CDR3. D genes are given only for firm matches. Clone size appears in some rows only: once, few, many, or a class for an expanded clone.

v_gene	abundance	j_gene	d_gene	CDR3nt	CDR3aa
TRBV19	few	TRBJ1-4	.	TGTGCCAGTAGTATCTTCGGCAGGGTCAACGAAAAACTGTTTTTT	CASSIFGRVNEKLFF
TRBV5-1	.	TRBJ2-1	TRBD2	TGCGCCAGCAGCTTGGAAGGTTTCGGGGGGACGCAGTTCTTC	CASSLEGFGGTQFF
TRBV7-9	.	TRBJ1-2	.	TGTGCCAGCAGCTTCGTTAACTATGGCTACACCTTC	CASSFVNYGYTF
TRBV18	.	TRBJ1-2	.	TGTGCCAGCTCACCTACCCTGGAGCGACGCCTTTATGGCTACACCTTC	CASSPTLERRLYGYTF
TRBV4-1	.	TRBJ1-2	.	TGCGCCAGCAGCCAGAGGGAAGACTATGGCTACACCTTC	CASSQREDYGYTF
TRBV2	.	TRBJ2-7	.	TGTGCCAGCATCGGCCAGGTTTCCTCCTACGAGCAGTACTTC	CASIGQVSSYEQYF
TRBV11-3	.	TRBJ2-1	TRBD2	TGTGCCAGCAGCCTAGGGACTAGCGGGAGTCCCTACAATGAGCAGTTCTTC	CASSLGTSGSPYNEQFF
TRBV6-2/TRBV6-3	few	TRBJ2-7	TRBD2	TGTGCCAGCAGTCCCCTCGGGAGGGCCCACCTCGAGCAGTACTTC	CASSPLGRAHLEQYF
TRBV6-2/TRBV6-3	.	TRBJ1-5	.	TGTGCCAGTAGCACCACAGGGAACAATCAGCCCCAGCATTTT	CASSTTGNNQPQHF
TRBV6-5	once	TRBJ1-1	.	TGTGCCAGCAGTTACTCAACGCTCCTAATGAACACTGAAGCTTTCTTT	CASSYSTLLMNTEAFF
TRBV18	.	TRBJ1-4	TRBD1	TGTGCCAGCTCACCACCCGACAGGGTTCCTAATGAAAAACTGTTTTTT	CASSPPDRVPNEKLFF
TRBV7-2	.	TRBJ2-7	.	TGTGCCAGCACCCTACCTCCCTCCTACGAGCAGTACTTC	CASTLPPSYEQYF
TRBV12-5	.	TRBJ2-7	.	TGTGCTAGTGGTTTGGAACTGTACGAGCAGTACTTC	CASGLELYEQYF
TRBV2	few	TRBJ1-5	TRBD1	TGTGCCAGCAGTGGCCAAGGCAGGGGGAATCAGCCCCAGCATTTT	CASSGQGRGNQPQHF
TRBV2	.	TRBJ2-3	TRBD1	TGTGCCAGCTCGAGGGGGCGCGGAACAGATACGCAGTATTTT	CASSRGRGTDTQYF
TRBV11-2	.	TRBJ2-1	TRBD2	TGTGCCAGCAGCTTATCGGGGGGTGAGCAGTTCTTC	CASSLSGGEQFF
TRBV28	.	TRBJ1-5	.	TGTGCCAGCGCGGTAGGGGTGGGCAATCAGCCCCAGCATTTT	CASAVGVGNQPQHF
TRBV5-1	.	TRBJ2-1	.	TGCGCCAGCAGCTTGCAAAAGAGCTCCTACAATGAGCAGTTCTTC	CASSLQKSSYNEQFF
TRBV29-1	.	TRBJ1-1	.	TGCAGCGTGGGTTCGGGGGAAGCTTTCTTT	CSVGSGEAFF
TRBV27	few	TRBJ1-6	TRBD1	TGTGCCAGCAGTTCGGGACAGGGGAAATCCTATAATTCACCCCTCCACTTT	CASSSGQGKSYNSPLHF
TRBV28	.	TRBJ1-2	TRBD1	TGTGCCAGCAGTTCTCCTCCGGGACAGGGGTATGGCTACACCTTC	CASSSPPGQGYGYTF
TRBV29-1	.	TRBJ2-5	TRBD2	TGCAGCGTAAGACTAGCGGGAGGGCAGGGGGAGACCCAGTACTTC	CSVRLAGGQGETQYF
TRBV9	once	TRBJ2-3	TRBD2	TGTGCCAGCAGCGTCAGCGGGAGAAGCACAGATACGCAGTATTTT	CASSVSGRSTDTQYF
TRBV29-1	.	TRBJ1-2	.	TGCAGCGTTGAAGCCTCCGGGAACTATGGCTACACCTTC	CSVEASGNYGYTF
TRBV9	once	TRBJ2-1	.	TGTGCCAGCAGCGTAGAACCCCCTCCTCCTAACAATGAGCAGTTCTTC	CASSVEPPPPNNEQFF
TRBV30	.	TRBJ1-1	.	TGTGCCTGGTCGGGGATGAACACTGAAGCTTTCTTT	CAWSGMNTEAFF
TRBV6-1	.	TRBJ2-3	TRBD2	TGTGCCAGCAGTGATCGCCGACTAGCGGGAGGGGTGGATACGCAGTATTTT	CASSDRRLAGGVDTQYF
TRBV11-3	.	TRBJ2-3	.	TGTGCCAGCAGCTTAAACCAGGTTGGCCATACGCAGTATTTT	CASSLNQVGHTQYF
TRBV2	.	TRBJ2-1	.	TGTGCCATCACCCTGGAGCAGGGGCCGTACAATGAGCAGTTCTTC	CAITLEQGPYNEQFF
TRBV25-1	.	TRBJ2-2	.	TGTGCCAGCAGTGAAAGGAGGGCAGTGAACACCGGGGAGCTGTTTTTT	CASSERRAVNTGELFF
TRBV7-9	.	TRBJ2-3	TRBD2	TGTGCCACGGGACTAGTAACAGATACGCAGTATTTT	CATGLVTDTQYF
TRBV2	.	TRBJ2-7	.	TGTGCCAGCAGTGACCTTCAGGGCTACGAGCAGTACTTC	CASSDLQGYEQYF
TRBV29-1	.	TRBJ1-1	TRBD1	TGCAGCGTTTCCGGGACAGTGAACACTGAAGCTTTCTTT	CSVSGTVNTEAFF
TRBV5-1	.	TRBJ2-1	TRBD1	TGCGCCAGCAGCTTCGGGGACAGGGCCTACAATGAGCAGTTCTTC	CASSFGDRAYNEQFF
TRBV5-1	.	TRBJ2-3	TRBD2	TGCGCCAGCAGCTTGGGACTAGCGGGAGGAAGGGATACGCAGTATTTT	CASSLGLAGGRDTQYF
TRBV5-4	.	TRBJ1-1	TRBD1	TGTGCCAGCAGCTGGGGGACAGGGCAGAACACTGAAGCTTTCTTT	CASSWGTGQNTEAFF
TRBV6-5	.	TRBJ2-5	.	TGTGCCAGCAGGAGGGCAGAAGAGACCCAGTACTTC	CASRRAEETQYF
TRBV19	.	TRBJ1-2	TRBD1	TGTGCCAGTAGAAACAGCGGGACAGGGGACGGCTACACCTTC	CASRNSGTGDGYTF
TRBV5-1	.	TRBJ1-1	.	TGCGCCAGCAGCTTTTCCATGAACATGAACACTGAAGCTTTCTTT	CASSFSMNMNTEAFF
TRBV5-1	.	TRBJ2-1	.	TGCGCCAGCAACCTTTCGGACTTGCCAACGGATGAGCAGTTCTTC	CASNLSDLPTDEQFF
TRBV28	few	TRBJ2-3	.	TGTGCCAGCAGTTTACTCTCGGAGGCAAGAGATACGCAGTATTTT	CASSLLSEARDTQYF
TRBV2	.	TRBJ1-2	TRBD1	TGTGCCAGACAAGGGACAGACTATGGCTACACCTTC	CARQGTDYGYTF
TRBV19	.	TRBJ1-1	TRBD1	TGTGCCAGTAGTACCCTCCCGGGACAGGGGGACACTGAAGCTTTCTTT	CASSTLPGQGDTEAFF
TRBV5-1	.	TRBJ2-5	TRBD2	TGCGCCAGCAGCGTAGCGGGAGGGCCCGGGGAGACCCAGTACTTC	CASSVAGGPGETQYF
TRBV3-1/TRBV3-2	.	TRBJ2-5	TRBD2	TGTGCCAGCAGCCAGTGGGATAGCGGGGACCAAGAGACCCAGTACTTC	CASSQWDSGDQETQYF
TRBV2	.	TRBJ2-3	TRBD1	TGTGCCAGCAGTTCCGGACAGGGGATAGATACGCAGTATTTT	CASSSGQGIDTQYF
TRBV18	.	TRBJ2-2	TRBD1	TGTGCCAGCTCACCAATTATCCCGGGACAGGGAGTCACCGGGGAGCTGTTTTTT	CASSPIIPGQGVTGELFF
TRBV5-8	.	TRBJ1-3	.	TGTGCCAGCCGAGGCAGGGGTAACACCATATATTTT	CASRGRGNTIYF
TRBV19	.	TRBJ1-2	.	TGTGCCACCGGGGGGAGGGTTGGGAACTATGGCTACACCTTC	CATGGRVGNYGYTF
TRBV19	.	TRBJ2-1	.	TGTGCCAGTAGTATCCCCGGGAGAAGCGTGGATGAGCAGTTCTTC	CASSIPGRSVDEQFF